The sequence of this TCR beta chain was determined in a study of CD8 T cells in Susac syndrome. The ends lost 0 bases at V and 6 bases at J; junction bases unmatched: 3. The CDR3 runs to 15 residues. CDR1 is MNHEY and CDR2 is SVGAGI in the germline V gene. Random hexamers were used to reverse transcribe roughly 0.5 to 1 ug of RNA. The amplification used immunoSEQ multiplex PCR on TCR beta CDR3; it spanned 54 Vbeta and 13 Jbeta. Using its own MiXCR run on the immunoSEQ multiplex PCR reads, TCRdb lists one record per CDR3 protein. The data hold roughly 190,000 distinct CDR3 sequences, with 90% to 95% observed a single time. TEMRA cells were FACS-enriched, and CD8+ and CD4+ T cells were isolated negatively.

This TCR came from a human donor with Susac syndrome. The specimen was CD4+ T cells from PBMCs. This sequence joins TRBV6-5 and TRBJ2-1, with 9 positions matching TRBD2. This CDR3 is CASSYSGGRANEQFF. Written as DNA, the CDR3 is TGTGCCAGCAGTTACTCGGGCGGGAGGGCCAATGAGCAGTTCTTC.